A selection of T cell receptor beta chains follows, all from one sample in a study of post-analysis software for immune sequencing data. From the PCR reads, TCRdb called clonotypes with MiXCR, one entry per CDR3 protein. The sample has hundreds of thousands of distinct CDR3 sequences; about 40% are singletons. Sequencing was carried out using blood. The receptors originated from a girl between 10 and 17 years old with multiple sclerosis. CDR3s include the opening cysteine and the closing phenylalanine or tryptophan. Size tells how often a clone was seen (once, few, many) or the class of an expanded clone, and some rows leave it out.

NA	14	TRBV20-1	TRBJ2-7	CSAQIGTTPYEQYF
NA	15	TRBV4-1	TRBJ2-1	CASSPSGRSGGEQFF
NA	13	TRBV12-3/TRBV12-4	TRBJ2-1	CASSLWLTNEQFF
few	14	TRBV5-1	TRBJ2-1	CASSELAGVNEQFF
few	13	TRBV29-1	TRBJ2-1	CSGTSEVYNEQFF
NA	14	TRBV5-4	TRBJ2-7	CASSWEAGANEQYF
few	13	TRBV12-3/TRBV12-4	TRBJ1-2	CASWTGGDYGYTF
few	16	TRBV12-3/TRBV12-4	TRBJ1-5	CASSLQSGERNQPQHF
few	15	TRBV7-2	TRBJ2-7	CASSLMGQRYDEQYF
NA	13	TRBV5-1	TRBJ2-3	CASNRDPTDTQYF
NA	14	TRBV6-5	TRBJ2-5	CASTKDRGGETQYF
few	14	TRBV6-5	TRBJ2-7	CASSYQGPTYEQYF
few	12	TRBV9	TRBJ2-4	CASRGTKNIQYF
few	15	TRBV7-9	TRBJ2-1	CASSIAGTSGNEQFF
few	16	TRBV5-1	TRBJ2-1	CASSIGTSGPRDEQFF
NA	15	TRBV12-3/TRBV12-4	TRBJ2-1	CASSLQGWAYNEQFF
few	17	TRBV7-6	TRBJ2-1	CASSLMIGDRIYNEQFF
few	14	TRBV6-4	TRBJ2-1	CASSDPGTSNEQFF
NA	16	TRBV6-2/TRBV6-3	TRBJ1-2	CASSPRDRPTNYGYTF
once	15	TRBV11-2	TRBJ2-2	CASSLDVSGTWELFF
many	11	TRBV12-3/TRBV12-4	TRBJ2-5	CASSLFETQYF
NA	14	TRBV4-1	TRBJ1-2	CASSTGQLKGGYTF
NA	19	TRBV12-3/TRBV12-4	TRBJ1-4	CASSLPLTRGTGSNEKLFF
NA	15	TRBV20-1	TRBJ2-5	CSAIQPGGSKETQYF
few	16	TRBV6-5	TRBJ2-1	CASSLSGATIRDEQFF
NA	11	TRBV29-1	TRBJ2-4	CSVERGNIRYF
NA	14	TRBV5-1	TRBJ2-7	CASSLPGNSYEQYF
NA	12	TRBV12-3/TRBV12-4	TRBJ2-5	CASSPGHYGQYF
NA	12	TRBV2	TRBJ2-3	CARCGATDTQYF
NA	14	TRBV2	TRBJ1-2	CASTQGPRNYGYTF
few	15	TRBV5-6	TRBJ1-2	CASNLGRDPDYGYTF
once	16	TRBV12-3/TRBV12-4	TRBJ1-5	CASSPRGQGSNQPQHF
NA	15	TRBV4-1	TRBJ2-7	CASSPVETSAYEQYF
once	16	TRBV7-8	TRBJ2-1	CASSTVGAASGNEQFF
NA	16	TRBV4-1	TRBJ2-1	CASSQPHRGGGHEQFF
NA	14	TRBV10-2	TRBJ1-2	CASSQGGTRYGYTF
NA	13	TRBV5-1	TRBJ1-2	CASSAQASDGYTF
NA	13	TRBV20-1	TRBJ2-7	CSARSSAPYEQYF
once	14	TRBV20-1	TRBJ1-1	CSARGTGGGTEAFF
NA	15	TRBV6-6	TRBJ1-2	CAISYSSGQGRGYTF
NA	14	TRBV2	TRBJ1-1	CASSEGSLNIEAFF
NA	16	TRBV3-1	TRBJ2-1	CASSSATASGRGEQFF
NA	14	TRBV6-5	TRBJ1-2	CASSYKQGARGYTF
NA	14	TRBV20-1	TRBJ2-3	CSARVGEVTDTQYF
NA	14	TRBV2	TRBJ1-2	CASQDRVANYGYTF